This entry describes one T cell receptor (beta chain). The data originate from a study of blood T cell repertoires in COVID-19. Overall study: The samples span acute and convalescent COVID-19 from the United States, Italy and Spain. PBMCs, B-cell-depleted T cells, or T cells provided the cDNA or gDNA that made up the material.

V shed 0 bases and J shed 5 bases, with 13 bases lying between them. Germline V gives CDR1 MNHEY, CDR2 SVGAGI. The CDR3 contains 16 residues. In the original analysis: Cell counts per sample came from amplifying reference gene primers. Sequencing used immunoSEQ multiplex PCR; TCRdb keeps in-frame clones, though not all of them. Clone size and V and J calls were adopted from that table, with D and trimming inferred from the DNA. The table shows 90,000 to 150,000 clones, with roughly four fifths occurring only once. V usage is TRBV6-5 and J usage is TRBJ2-2; D gene unclear. The TCR sequence derives from a human donor in a cohort sampled during active COVID-19. Sequenced material: peripheral blood. DNA of the CDR3: TGTGCCAGCAGTTACTCCAGGTCGCCTGGGACCGGGGAGCTGTTTTTT. This sequence encodes CASSYSRSPGTGELFF.